These 16 T cell receptor beta chains originate from one sample sequenced in a study of metastatic and nonmetastatic thyroid tumors. TCRdb re-clonotyped the PCR reads via MiXCR. The data show about 21,000 clones, around 12% seen once. No patient had received any treatment before thyroid surgery. Input material: blood. The receptors come from a female donor with papillary thyroid cancer or a benign thyroid nodule (not recorded which). Some clones in this sample may be carry-over from other donors' samples.

This clone was seen a few times. The CDR3: CASKDNYGYTF. CDR3 nucleotides: TGTGCAAGTAAGGATAACTATGGCTACACCTTC. V is TRBV6-1 and J is TRBJ1-2; D unresolved. Germline V gene data show CDR1 as MNHNS and CDR2 as SASEGT. The CDR3 covers 11 residues.

This clone was seen at least ten times. V gene TRBV6-5 combines with J gene TRBJ1-1; 9 nucleotides line up with TRBD1. The CDR3 contains 15 residues. Germline assignment: CDR1 MNHEY and CDR2 SVGAGI. The junction had 5 bases not matched to a gene; V was cut back by 0 bases and J by 6 bases. CDR3 in amino acids: CASSYSDRGGSEAFF. The CDR3 nucleotides read TGTGCCAGCAGTTACTCGGACAGGGGAGGATCTGAAGCTTTCTTT.

In this sample, this clone turned up many times. This chain connects TRBV7-2 to TRBJ1-1; TRBD1 aligns across 8 bases. The trim removed 6 bases at V and 2 bases at J, leaving 5 bases unmatched. The CDR3 has 14 amino acids. Looked up from germline, CDR1 is SGHTA and CDR2 is FQGNSA. The CDR3 DNA is TGTGCCAGCAGTACGGACAGGGTAAACACTGAAGCTTTCTTT. Residues: CASSTDRVNTEAFF.

This clone is labeled as medium-sized. The CDR3 DNA sequence: TGTGCCAGCAGTTCCGGGTCCCAAAGGGGCTACACCTTC. This sequence encodes CASSSGSQRGYTF. The V call is TRBV6-1, the J call TRBJ1-2; D remains ambiguous. V lost 5 bases and J lost 8, with 15 bases in between. The CDR3 contains 13 residues. Germline V gene lookup returns CDR1 MNHNS and CDR2 SASEGT.

This clone was picked up many times. The gene calls are TRBV7-9 and TRBJ1-2; TRBD1 agrees at 7 bases. The germline V gene has CDR1 SEHNR and CDR2 FQNEAQ (reference sequence). The trim removed 5 bases at V and 7 bases at J, leaving 13 bases unmatched. The CDR3 extends over 15 amino acids. CDR3 in DNA: TGTGCCAGCAGCCCGTACGAGGACAGGAAGGGTGGCTACACCTTC. Amino acid sequence: CASSPYEDRKGGYTF.

For this clone: A read error may be the cause here, since a much bigger clone is one base away. The chain is built from TRBV4-1 and TRBJ1-2; D is ambiguous. From germline, CDR1 is MGHRA and CDR2 YSYEKL. CDR3 length: 14 amino acids. In nucleotides, the CDR3 is TGCGTCAGCAGCCAAGATGGGCGTTCCTATGGCTACACCTTC. This encodes CVSSQDGRSYGYTF.

To note about this clone: At one end, the junction sequence differs from germline, possibly due to a read error. This chain connects TRBV30 to TRBJ1-5; 9 bases are a match to TRBD1. The CDR3 has 15 residues. CDR1 and CDR2 from the germline V gene are GTSNPN and SVGIG (reference sequence). The CDR3 nucleotides read TGTGCCTGGAGTTCGGGAGGGACAGGGAATCAGCACCAGCATTTT. This encodes CAWSSGGTGNQHQHF.

This clone was observed many times. The chain uses TRBV4-2 and TRBJ2-2; D unclear. The V gene lost 4 bases and the J gene lost 7 bases, with 13 bases spanning the gap. Germline V gene data show CDR1 as LGHNA and CDR2 as YNFKEQ. The CDR3 is 14 amino acids. The CDR3 region is CASSRSMGIGELFF. For the CDR3, the DNA is TGTGCCAGCAGCCGTTCCATGGGGATCGGGGAGCTGTTTTTT.

Ten or more counts support this clone. The V gene is TRBV6-6, the J gene TRBJ1-6, with D hard to call. The CDR3 covers 13 residues. Trimming removed 2 bases at V and 11 bases at J, with 10 bases between. Germline V CDR1 and CDR2: MNHNY, SVGAGI (reference sequence). CDR3 sequence (DNA): TGTGCCAGCAGTTACGGTACGGGTACACCCCTCCACTTT. Its protein is CASSYGTGTPLHF.

This clone was detected many times. CDR3: CATSPRTGVEKLFF. The CDR3 nucleotides are TGTGCCACCAGCCCTAGGACAGGGGTTGAAAAACTGTTTTTT. This sequence joins TRBV15 and TRBJ1-4, with TRBD1 matching 9 bases. Germline V CDR1 and CDR2: LNHNV, YYDKDF (reference sequence). The CDR3 sequence is 14 residues long. The J segment lost 7 bases and the V segment lost 5 bases, leaving 5 bases of the junction unmatched.

This clone rates as medium-sized (0.01 to 0.1%). The V gene is TRBV6-1, the J gene TRBJ1-5, with TRBD1 identical over 8 bases. The ends lost 8 bases at V and 7 bases at J; junction bases unmatched: 19. Germline-derived CDR1 and CDR2 are MNHNS and SASEGT. This CDR3 region has 17 residues. CDR3 in amino acids: CASSPDRGRGPGQPQHF. CDR3 nucleotide sequence: TGTGCCAGCTCACCCGACAGGGGACGGGGCCCTGGCCAGCCCCAGCATTTT.

CDR3: CASSANKGQGPYEQYF. The CDR3 DNA sequence: TGTGCCAGCAGCGCTAACAAGGGACAGGGTCCTTACGAGCAGTACTTC. The rearrangement uses TRBV9 and TRBJ2-7, with TRBD1 matching over 9 bases. The junction had 11 bases not matched to a gene; V was cut back by 3 bases and J by 4 bases. The CDR3 has 16 residues. Looked up from germline, CDR1 is SGDLS and CDR2 is YYNGEE. Full variable domain (outside the CDR3, taken from reference TRBV9 and TRBJ2-7): DSGVTQTPKHLITATGQRVTLRCSPRSGDLSVYWYQQSLDQGLQFLIQYYNGEERAKGNILERFSAQQFPDLHSELNLSSLELGDSALYFCASSANKGQGPYEQYFGPGTRLTVT.

The chain recombines TRBV7-9 with TRBJ2-1; TRBD1 or TRBD2 may be the D gene (5 bases each). The CDR3 length is 15 residues. In germline, CDR1 is SEHNR, CDR2 FQNEAQ (reference sequence). V was pared by 2 bases and J by 6 bases, with 14 bases between. CDR3 residues: CASSLFGGVGNEQFF. The CDR3 bases are TGTGCCAGCAGCTTATTTGGGGGAGTCGGCAATGAGCAGTTCTTC.

This clone was seen at least ten times. The J gene is TRBJ2-1, the V gene TRBV28, with TRBD1 matching over 8 bases. J gave up 8 bases and V 5 bases, and 14 bases lay outside the gene matches. Germline V gene data show CDR1 as MDHEN and CDR2 as SYDVKM. This CDR3 contains 16 residues. CDR3 sequence (DNA): TGTGCCAGCAGTCTTCTGGGCAGGGGGCTTCACGATGAGCAGTTCTTC. Translating gives CASSLLGRGLHDEQFF.

This clone was counted ten times or more. The chain has TRBV5-8 and TRBJ2-1; D assignment may be TRBD1 or TRBD2 (5 bases each). The CDR3 is 13 residues long. Trimming left V 4 bases short and J 4 bases short, with 9 bases between. The germline gives CDR1 SGHTS, CDR2 YDEGEE. CDR3 nucleotides: TGTGCCAGCAGCGTGGGACCTTACAATGAGCAGTTCTTC. As protein: CASSVGPYNEQFF.

This clone was counted at least ten times. The chain combines TRBV6-1 with TRBJ2-1; the D gene is possibly TRBD1 (6 bases). This CDR3 region has 14 residues. V lost 7 bases, J lost 3 bases, and 13 bases lay in between. CDR1 is MNHNS, CDR2 SASEGT, per germline. The CDR3 DNA follows: TGTGCCAGCACCCGACAGGCCCTCTACAATGAGCAGTTCTTC. Translating gives CASTRQALYNEQFF.